The present T cell receptor (beta chain) was sequenced within a study of response to subunit inactivated influenza vaccine. General study findings and limits: Each seasonal influenza vaccination, the authors suggested, recruits few new T cells.

Points on this clonotype: Its target is unknown.

Germline V lookup: CDR1 ENHRY, CDR2 SYGVKD. The length of the CDR3 is 10 residues. V was trimmed by 3 bases and J by 7 bases, leaving 3 bases between them. TCRdb recomputed calls from the RT-PCR reads with MiXCR, one row per CDR3 protein. This table has about 170,000 distinct CDR3 sequences, around 10% appearing once. The sample in question was CD8+ T cells sorted from PBMCs, obtained roughly 24 months after vaccination. This chain joins TRBV10-3 and TRBJ1-2; no clear D gene. The receptor was derived from a man aged 50 to 75 who received an inactivated influenza vaccine. The CDR3, as DNA: TGTGCCATCAGTGACGGTGGCTACACCTTC. Translation: CAISDGGYTF.